The rows below give T cell receptor beta chains drawn from one sample of a study of OX40 agonist ivuxolimab in advanced cancers. The assay was immunoSEQ multiplex PCR, and TCRdb's table has in-frame clones only and misses some. The table shows roughly 80,000 clones, with around 91% occurring only once. The sample was CD4+ or CD8+ T cells sorted from blood, taken in a trial of the OX40 agonist ivuxolimab. Receptor source: an adult with an advanced solid tumor such as melanoma, head and neck, liver or kidney cancer. The CDR3 runs from the conserved cysteine through the conserved F or W. Fields, in order: clone size, J gene, V gene, D gene, CDR3 protein, CDR3 DNA. D genes are given only for firm matches. Size tells how often a clone was seen (once, few, many) or the class of an expanded clone, and some rows leave it out.

clone_size: .; j_call: TRBJ1-3; v_call: TRBV18; d_call: .; cdr3_aa: CASSPVELGSGNTIYF; cdr3_nt: TGTGCCAGCTCACCAGTGGAGCTAGGCTCTGGAAACACCATATATTTT
clone_size: .; j_call: TRBJ2-5; v_call: TRBV10-3; d_call: .; cdr3_aa: CAISEAGVETQYF; cdr3_nt: TGTGCCATCAGTGAGGCAGGGGTAGAGACCCAGTACTTC
clone_size: .; j_call: TRBJ1-2; v_call: TRBV6-5; d_call: .; cdr3_aa: CASRAEGGYGYTF; cdr3_nt: TGTGCCAGCAGGGCAGAGGGGGGTTATGGCTACACCTTC
clone_size: .; j_call: TRBJ2-3; v_call: TRBV13; d_call: .; cdr3_aa: CASSLPGSTQYF; cdr3_nt: TGTGCCAGCAGTCTCCCAGGGAGTACGCAGTATTTT
clone_size: few; j_call: TRBJ1-1; v_call: TRBV12-5; d_call: .; cdr3_aa: CASGLVRETSF; cdr3_nt: TGTGCTAGTGGTTTGGTACGAGAGACAAGTTTT
clone_size: few; j_call: TRBJ2-7; v_call: TRBV5-4; d_call: TRBD1; cdr3_aa: CASSKGDRGYEQYF; cdr3_nt: TGTGCCAGCAGTAAAGGGGACAGGGGCTACGAGCAGTACTTC
clone_size: .; j_call: TRBJ2-1; v_call: TRBV11-2; d_call: TRBD2; cdr3_aa: CASSWTSGAMGEQFF; cdr3_nt: TGTGCCAGCAGCTGGACTAGCGGGGCAATGGGGGAGCAGTTCTTC
clone_size: .; j_call: TRBJ2-7; v_call: TRBV2; d_call: TRBD2; cdr3_aa: CASSSGSEQYF; cdr3_nt: TGTGCCAGCTCTAGCGGGAGCGAGCAGTACTTC
clone_size: few; j_call: TRBJ1-1; v_call: TRBV5-1; d_call: .; cdr3_aa: CASSFNQNTEAFF; cdr3_nt: TGCGCCAGCAGCTTTAATCAGAACACTGAAGCTTTCTTT
clone_size: .; j_call: TRBJ1-2; v_call: TRBV5-1; d_call: .; cdr3_aa: CASSLETLRGNYGYTF; cdr3_nt: TGCGCCAGCAGCTTGGAGACACTCAGGGGCAACTATGGCTACACCTTC
clone_size: once; j_call: TRBJ2-4; v_call: TRBV6-1; d_call: TRBD2; cdr3_aa: CASSEWGGLAKNIQYF; cdr3_nt: TGTGCCAGCAGTGAATGGGGGGGACTAGCCAAAAACATTCAGTACTTC
clone_size: .; j_call: TRBJ2-1; v_call: TRBV5-1; d_call: TRBD2; cdr3_aa: CASSKTSGTYNEQFF; cdr3_nt: TGCGCCAGCAGCAAGACTAGCGGGACCTACAATGAGCAGTTCTTC
clone_size: .; j_call: TRBJ2-5; v_call: TRBV20-1; d_call: .; cdr3_aa: CSHTGEAQYF; cdr3_nt: TGCAGTCATACAGGGGAGGCCCAGTACTTC
clone_size: .; j_call: TRBJ1-2; v_call: TRBV2; d_call: .; cdr3_aa: CASSGLKGLGYGYTF; cdr3_nt: TGTGCCAGCAGTGGATTGAAGGGGCTGGGCTATGGCTACACCTTC
clone_size: once; j_call: TRBJ1-1; v_call: TRBV5-8; d_call: .; cdr3_aa: CASSLVRGAFF; cdr3_nt: TGTGCCAGCAGCTTGGTACGGGGAGCTTTCTTT
clone_size: .; j_call: TRBJ2-1; v_call: TRBV20-1; d_call: .; cdr3_aa: CSANPYNEQFF; cdr3_nt: TGCAGTGCGAATCCTTACAATGAGCAGTTCTTC
clone_size: once; j_call: TRBJ1-3; v_call: TRBV27; d_call: .; cdr3_aa: CASGTGSGNTIYF; cdr3_nt: TGTGCCAGCGGTACAGGTTCTGGAAACACCATATATTTT
clone_size: .; j_call: TRBJ1-1; v_call: TRBV27; d_call: .; cdr3_aa: CASSGWYTEAFF; cdr3_nt: TGTGCCAGCAGTGGTTGGTACACTGAAGCTTTCTTT
clone_size: .; j_call: TRBJ2-2; v_call: TRBV6-6; d_call: .; cdr3_aa: CASSFVSGELFF; cdr3_nt: TGTGCCAGCAGTTTCGTGTCGGGGGAGCTGTTTTTT
clone_size: .; j_call: TRBJ1-2; v_call: TRBV2; d_call: .; cdr3_aa: CASSEGGRSSDTF; cdr3_nt: TGTGCCAGCAGTGAAGGCGGCAGGTCTAGTGACACCTTC
clone_size: once; j_call: TRBJ2-1; v_call: TRBV19; d_call: .; cdr3_aa: CASRRWDTRSAEQFF; cdr3_nt: TGTGCCAGTAGGAGGTGGGACACCCGTTCGGCTGAGCAGTTCTTC
clone_size: .; j_call: TRBJ2-2; v_call: TRBV5-1; d_call: TRBD1; cdr3_aa: CASSSRNRGLSGELFF; cdr3_nt: TGCGCCAGCAGCTCTCGGAACAGGGGGCTGTCCGGGGAGCTGTTTTTT
clone_size: .; j_call: TRBJ1-2; v_call: TRBV11-3; d_call: .; cdr3_aa: CASSLAEAAYGYTF; cdr3_nt: TGTGCCAGCAGCTTAGCAGAGGCAGCTTATGGCTACACCTTC
clone_size: once; j_call: TRBJ2-7; v_call: TRBV5-6; d_call: .; cdr3_aa: CASRTMYGSYEQYF; cdr3_nt: TGTGCCAGCAGGACAATGTACGGTTCCTACGAGCAGTACTTC
clone_size: .; j_call: TRBJ2-3; v_call: TRBV5-1; d_call: TRBD2; cdr3_aa: CASSLAGTSSDTQYF; cdr3_nt: TGCGCCAGCAGCTTGGCCGGGACTAGTTCAGATACGCAGTATTTT
clone_size: .; j_call: TRBJ1-5; v_call: TRBV10-2; d_call: .; cdr3_aa: CASSDGQGLSQPQHF; cdr3_nt: TGCGCCAGCAGTGACGGCCAGGGGTTAAGTCAGCCCCAGCATTTT
clone_size: .; j_call: TRBJ2-7; v_call: TRBV11-2; d_call: .; cdr3_aa: CASSIYEQYF; cdr3_nt: TGTGCCAGCAGCATCTACGAGCAGTACTTC
clone_size: once; j_call: TRBJ1-1; v_call: TRBV27; d_call: .; cdr3_aa: CASSFRQPNTEAFF; cdr3_nt: TGTGCCAGCAGTTTCAGACAACCGAACACTGAAGCTTTCTTT
clone_size: .; j_call: TRBJ1-3; v_call: TRBV28; d_call: .; cdr3_aa: CASSSPGSGNTIYF; cdr3_nt: TGTGCCAGCAGTTCCCCAGGGTCTGGAAACACCATATATTTT
clone_size: .; j_call: TRBJ2-6; v_call: TRBV10-3; d_call: .; cdr3_aa: CAISWESGANVLTF; cdr3_nt: TGTGCCATCAGTTGGGAATCTGGGGCCAACGTCCTGACTTTC
clone_size: .; j_call: TRBJ2-1; v_call: TRBV6-6; d_call: .; cdr3_aa: CASSPGAAYNEQFF; cdr3_nt: TGTGCCAGCAGCCCTGGGGCAGCCTACAATGAGCAGTTCTTC
clone_size: .; j_call: TRBJ2-7; v_call: TRBV5-1; d_call: TRBD2; cdr3_aa: CASKREGSYEQYF; cdr3_nt: TGCGCCAGCAAGCGGGAGGGTTCCTACGAGCAGTACTTC
clone_size: .; j_call: TRBJ2-3; v_call: TRBV19; d_call: .; cdr3_aa: CASSIPSRGDTQYF; cdr3_nt: TGTGCCAGTAGTATCCCTTCCCGGGGGGATACGCAGTATTTT
clone_size: .; j_call: TRBJ1-2; v_call: TRBV30; d_call: .; cdr3_aa: CAWSVAGWRPGAKYGYTF; cdr3_nt: TGTGCCTGGAGTGTAGCGGGGTGGCGACCCGGGGCAAAATATGGCTACACCTTC
clone_size: .; j_call: TRBJ1-2; v_call: TRBV6-1; d_call: .; cdr3_aa: CASSDSPGFGDGYTF; cdr3_nt: TGTGCCAGCAGTGACTCACCAGGGTTCGGAGATGGCTACACCTTC
clone_size: .; j_call: TRBJ2-2; v_call: TRBV5-1; d_call: .; cdr3_aa: CASSLSSTVGSGELFF; cdr3_nt: TGCGCCAGCAGCTTGAGTAGTACGGTAGGATCCGGGGAGCTGTTTTTT
clone_size: few; j_call: TRBJ1-4; v_call: TRBV7-8; d_call: TRBD1; cdr3_aa: CASSLVGGGGEKLFF; cdr3_nt: TGTGCCAGCAGCTTAGTAGGGGGCGGTGGTGAAAAACTGTTTTTT
clone_size: .; j_call: TRBJ2-5; v_call: TRBV19; d_call: .; cdr3_aa: CASSIPPGETQYF; cdr3_nt: TGTGCCAGTAGTATTCCCCCAGGGGAGACCCAGTACTTC
clone_size: .; j_call: TRBJ2-7; v_call: TRBV6-1; d_call: TRBD1; cdr3_aa: CASSGSGTGAYEQYF; cdr3_nt: TGTGCCAGCAGCGGGTCCGGGACAGGAGCCTACGAGCAGTACTTC
clone_size: .; j_call: TRBJ2-3; v_call: TRBV7-2; d_call: .; cdr3_aa: CAGTSTDTQYF; cdr3_nt: TGTGCCGGTACTAGCACAGATACGCAGTATTTT
clone_size: .; j_call: TRBJ2-7; v_call: TRBV15; d_call: .; cdr3_aa: CATSSPFQQDAQDEQYF; cdr3_nt: TGTGCCACCAGCAGTCCCTTTCAACAGGACGCCCAGGACGAGCAGTACTTC
clone_size: .; j_call: TRBJ2-3; v_call: TRBV6-6; d_call: TRBD2; cdr3_aa: CASTGSGRSADTQYF; cdr3_nt: TGTGCCAGCACGGGTAGCGGGAGGAGCGCAGATACGCAGTATTTT
clone_size: .; j_call: TRBJ1-4; v_call: TRBV9; d_call: TRBD1; cdr3_aa: CASSLGQGATEKLFF; cdr3_nt: TGTGCCAGCAGCCTCGGACAGGGGGCGACTGAAAAACTGTTTTTT
clone_size: .; j_call: TRBJ2-7; v_call: TRBV7-8; d_call: TRBD1; cdr3_aa: CASSRPGTGFNEQYF; cdr3_nt: TGTGCCAGCAGCCGCCCCGGGACAGGGTTTAACGAGCAGTACTTC
clone_size: .; j_call: TRBJ2-2; v_call: TRBV6-1; d_call: .; cdr3_aa: CASSGGAANTGELFF; cdr3_nt: TGTGCCAGCAGTGGAGGGGCCGCGAACACCGGGGAGCTGTTTTTT